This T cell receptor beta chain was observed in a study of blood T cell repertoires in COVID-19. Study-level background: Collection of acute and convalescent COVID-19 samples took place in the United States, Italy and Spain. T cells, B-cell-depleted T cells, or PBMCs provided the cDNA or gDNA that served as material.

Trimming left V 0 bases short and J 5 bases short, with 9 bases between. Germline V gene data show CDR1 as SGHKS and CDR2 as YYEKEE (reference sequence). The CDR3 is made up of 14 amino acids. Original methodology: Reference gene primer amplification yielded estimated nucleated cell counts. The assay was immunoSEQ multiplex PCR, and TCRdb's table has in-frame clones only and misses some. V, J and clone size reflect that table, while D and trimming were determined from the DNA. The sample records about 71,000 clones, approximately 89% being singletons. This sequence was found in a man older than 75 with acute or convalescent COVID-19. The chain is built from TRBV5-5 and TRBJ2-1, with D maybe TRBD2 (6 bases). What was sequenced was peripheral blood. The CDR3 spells CASSLDGRNNEQFF. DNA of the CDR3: TGTGCCAGCAGCTTGGACGGGAGAAACAATGAGCAGTTCTTC.